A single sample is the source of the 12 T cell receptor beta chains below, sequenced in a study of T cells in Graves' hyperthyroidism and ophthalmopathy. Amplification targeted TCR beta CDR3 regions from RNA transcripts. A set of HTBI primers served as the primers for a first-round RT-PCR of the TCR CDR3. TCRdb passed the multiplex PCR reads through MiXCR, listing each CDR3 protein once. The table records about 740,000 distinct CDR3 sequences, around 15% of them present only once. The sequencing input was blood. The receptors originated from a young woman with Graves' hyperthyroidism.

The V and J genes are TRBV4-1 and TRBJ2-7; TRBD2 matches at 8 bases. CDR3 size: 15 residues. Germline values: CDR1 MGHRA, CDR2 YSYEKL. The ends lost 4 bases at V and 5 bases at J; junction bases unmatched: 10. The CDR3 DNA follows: TGCGCCAGCAGCCGAGAAGCGGGAGACGGCCACGAGCAGTACTTC. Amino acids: CASSREAGDGHEQYF.

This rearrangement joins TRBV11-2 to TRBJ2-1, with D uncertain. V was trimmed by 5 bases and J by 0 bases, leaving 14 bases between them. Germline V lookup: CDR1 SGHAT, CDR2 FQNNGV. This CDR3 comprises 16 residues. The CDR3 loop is CASSPLASYSYNEQFF. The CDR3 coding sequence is TGTGCCAGCAGCCCTCTCGCCTCCTACTCCTACAATGAGCAGTTCTTC. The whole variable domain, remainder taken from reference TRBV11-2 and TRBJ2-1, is EAGVAQSPRYKIIEKRQSVAFWCNPISGHATLYWYQQILGQGPKLLIQFQNNGVVDDSQLPKDRFSAERLKGVDSTLKIQPAKLEDSAVYLCASSPLASYSYNEQFFGPGTRLTVL.

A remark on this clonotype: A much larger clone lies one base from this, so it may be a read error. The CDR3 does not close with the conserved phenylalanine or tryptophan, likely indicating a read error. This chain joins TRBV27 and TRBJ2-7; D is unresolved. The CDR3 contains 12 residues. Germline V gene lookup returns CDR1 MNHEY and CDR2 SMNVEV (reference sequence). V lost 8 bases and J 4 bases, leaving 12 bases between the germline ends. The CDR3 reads CASGTNTYEQYL. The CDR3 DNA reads TGTGCCAGCGGAACTAACACTTACGAGCAGTACCTC.

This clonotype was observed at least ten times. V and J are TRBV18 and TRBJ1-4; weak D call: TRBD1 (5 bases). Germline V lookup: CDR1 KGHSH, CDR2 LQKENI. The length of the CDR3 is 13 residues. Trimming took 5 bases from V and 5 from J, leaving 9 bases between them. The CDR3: CASSSGRNEKLFF. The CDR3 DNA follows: TGTGCCAGCTCATCGGGGCGGAATGAAAAACTGTTTTTT. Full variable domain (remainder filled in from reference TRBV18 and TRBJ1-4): NAGVMQNPRHLVRRRGQEARLRCSPMKGHSHVYWYRQLPEEGLKFMVYLQKENIIDESGMPKERFSAEFPKEGPSILRIQQVVRGDSAAYFCASSSGRNEKLFFGSGTQLSVL.

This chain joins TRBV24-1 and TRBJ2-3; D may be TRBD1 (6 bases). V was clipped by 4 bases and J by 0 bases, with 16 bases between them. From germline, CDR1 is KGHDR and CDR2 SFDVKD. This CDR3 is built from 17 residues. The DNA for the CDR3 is TGTGCCACCAGTGACCCTACCGGGACACCTAGCACAGATACGCAGTATTTT. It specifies CATSDPTGTPSTDTQYF.

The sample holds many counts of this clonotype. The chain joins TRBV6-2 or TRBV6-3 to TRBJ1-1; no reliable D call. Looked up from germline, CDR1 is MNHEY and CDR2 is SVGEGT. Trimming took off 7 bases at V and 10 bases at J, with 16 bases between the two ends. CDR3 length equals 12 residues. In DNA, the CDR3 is TGTGCCAGCACCACGGCATTTCGGGCAGCTTTCTTT. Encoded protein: CASTTAFRAAFF.

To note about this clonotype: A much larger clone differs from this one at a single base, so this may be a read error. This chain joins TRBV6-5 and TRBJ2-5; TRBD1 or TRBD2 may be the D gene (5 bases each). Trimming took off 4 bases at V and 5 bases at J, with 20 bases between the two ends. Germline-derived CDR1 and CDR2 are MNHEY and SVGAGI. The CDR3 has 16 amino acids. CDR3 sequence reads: CASSSLTGTLAETQYF. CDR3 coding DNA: TGTGCCAGCAGTTCCCTAACCGGGACCCTGGCTGAGACCCAGTACTTC.

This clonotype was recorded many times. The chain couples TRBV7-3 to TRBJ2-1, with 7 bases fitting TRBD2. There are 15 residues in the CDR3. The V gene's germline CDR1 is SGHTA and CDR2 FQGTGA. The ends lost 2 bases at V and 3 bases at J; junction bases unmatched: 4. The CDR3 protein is CASSLSASGYNEQFF. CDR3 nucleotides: TGTGCCAGCAGCTTATCAGCTAGCGGCTACAATGAGCAGTTCTTC.

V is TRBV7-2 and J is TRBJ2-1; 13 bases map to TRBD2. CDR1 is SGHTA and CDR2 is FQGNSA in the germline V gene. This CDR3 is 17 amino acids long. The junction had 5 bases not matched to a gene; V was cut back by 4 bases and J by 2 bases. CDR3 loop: CASSSELAGGTYNEQFF. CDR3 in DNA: TGTGCCAGCAGCTCGGAACTAGCGGGAGGGACCTACAATGAGCAGTTCTTC.

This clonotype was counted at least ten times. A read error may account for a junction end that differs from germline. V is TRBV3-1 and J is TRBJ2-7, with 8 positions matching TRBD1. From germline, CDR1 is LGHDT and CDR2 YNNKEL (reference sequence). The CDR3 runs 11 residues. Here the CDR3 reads CASRGPSEQYF. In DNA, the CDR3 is TGTGCGAGCAGGGGGCCTTCCGAGCAGTACTTC.

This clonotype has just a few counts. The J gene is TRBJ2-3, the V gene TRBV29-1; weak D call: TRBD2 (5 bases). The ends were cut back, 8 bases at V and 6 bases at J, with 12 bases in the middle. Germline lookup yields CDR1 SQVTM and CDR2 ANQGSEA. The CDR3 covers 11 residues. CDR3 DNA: TGCAGCACCAGACTACGGGATACGCAGTATTTT. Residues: CSTRLRDTQYF.

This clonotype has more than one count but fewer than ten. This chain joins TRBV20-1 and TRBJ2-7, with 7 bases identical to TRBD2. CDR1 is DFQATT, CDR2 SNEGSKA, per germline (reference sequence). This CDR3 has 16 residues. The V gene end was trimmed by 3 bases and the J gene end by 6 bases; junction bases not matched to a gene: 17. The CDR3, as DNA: TGCAGTGCTAGTAGAGGGAGGGTCTACATGCCCCTCGAGCAGTACTTC. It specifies CSASRGRVYMPLEQYF.